Below, 31 T cell receptor beta chains from the same sample are listed, as sequenced in a study of cytomegalovirus exposure and HLA in healthy donors. PCR was performed using 60 Vbeta and 13 Jbeta primers. Some clones are missing from TCRdb's copy, which holds only in-frame ones; the method was immunoSEQ multiplex PCR. The table records about 95,000 clones, just under 70% of them present only once. Sequenced material: PBMCs. The receptors were gathered from a woman in her forties or fifties in good health and CMV-seropositive.

This clone turned up a few times. The rearrangement links TRBV6-1 to TRBJ2-1, with D possibly matching TRBD2 (5 bases). Germline CDR1 is MNHNS and CDR2 is SASEGT. Trimming removed 5 bases from V and 5 bases from J, with 7 bases in between. CDR3 length: 12 amino acids. CDR3 in DNA: TGTGCCAGCAGTAGCGGACACAATGAGCAGTTCTTC. The encoded protein is CASSSGHNEQFF.

This sequence joins TRBV28 and TRBJ2-7, with a possible D match to TRBD1 (5 bases). Trimming took 6 bases from V and 1 from J, leaving 10 bases between them. Per the germline V gene, CDR1 is MDHEN and CDR2 is SYDVKM. The CDR3 is 13 amino acids. The chain's CDR3 is CASRPQGSYEQYF. The CDR3 coding sequence is TGTGCCAGCAGGCCGCAGGGTTCCTACGAGCAGTACTTC. The entire variable domain, with the rest obtained from reference TRBV28 and TRBJ2-7, is as follows: DVKVTQSSRYLVKRTGEKVFLECVQDMDHENMFWYRQDPGLGLRLIYFSYDVKMKEKGDIPEGYSVSREKKERFSLILESASTNQTSMYLCASRPQGSYEQYFGPGTRLTVT.

The chain has TRBV11-2 and TRBJ2-7, with 7 nucleotides matching TRBD2. V shed 7 bases and J 6 bases; nucleotides not matched to a gene: 15. Germline CDR1 reads SGHAT; CDR2 reads FQNNGV. The CDR3 runs 15 residues. As DNA, the CDR3 is TGTGCCAGCAACCCAACGGGACTAAGTGTCGTCGAGCAGTACTTC. This translates into CASNPTGLSVVEQYF.

The rearrangement uses TRBV6-1 and TRBJ2-5; 7 bases map to TRBD2. Trimming cost V 0 bases and J 5 bases; bases outside gene matches: 9. There are 16 residues in the CDR3. Germline V CDR1 and CDR2: MNHNS, SASEGT. The CDR3 DNA reads TGTGCCAGCAGTGAAGCCCGTTGGGGGGGGTGGGAGACCCAGTACTTC. Protein sequence: CASSEARWGGWETQYF.

The chain couples TRBV7-9 to TRBJ2-1; weak D call: TRBD2 (6 bases). The CDR3 runs 16 residues. Germline CDR1 SEHNR, CDR2 FQNEAQ (reference sequence). V lost 8 bases, J lost 8 bases, and 25 bases lay in between. In DNA form, the CDR3 reads TGTGCCAGCCTTTACGGCGGGGAGCCCAGGAGCGATGAGCAGTTCTTC. This codes for CASLYGGEPRSDEQFF.

The chain carries TRBV4-2 and TRBJ2-7, with D hard to call. Per the germline V gene, CDR1 is LGHNA and CDR2 is YNFKEQ. The length of the CDR3 is 13 residues. The V end lost 1 base, the J end lost 3 bases, and 7 bases lay between the germline ends. CDR3: CASSQGGNYEQYF. The DNA for the CDR3 is TGTGCCAGCAGCCAAGGAGGAAACTACGAGCAGTACTTC.

This clone was counted once. The V gene is TRBV5-4, the J gene TRBJ2-7; 9 bases agree with TRBD2. CDR3 length: 14 amino acids. Germline assignment: CDR1 SGHNT and CDR2 YYREEE (reference sequence). J gave up 5 bases and V 6 bases, and 9 bases lay outside the gene matches. The CDR3 is CASTMWQREDEQYF. In DNA form, the CDR3 reads TGTGCCAGCACCATGTGGCAGCGGGAGGACGAGCAGTACTTC.

The CDR3 spells CASSFVAGALTDEQFF. For the CDR3, the DNA is TGTGCCAGCAGTTTTGTTGCGGGCGCCCTTACAGATGAGCAGTTCTTC. The chain recombines TRBV28 with TRBJ2-1, with a tentative D call TRBD2 (5 bases). Trimming removed 3 bases at V and 8 bases at J, with 20 bases between. Germline V gene data show CDR1 as MDHEN and CDR2 as SYDVKM. The CDR3 totals 16 residues.

The chain is built from TRBV2 and TRBJ2-7; 9 bases match TRBD1. CDR3 length: 12 amino acids. The germline CDR1 and CDR2 sequences are SNHLY and FYNNEI. The trim removed 6 bases at V and 12 bases at J, leaving 9 bases unmatched. CDR3 amino acids: CASSPGQGGGYF. CDR3 coding DNA: TGTGCCAGCAGCCCGGGACAGGGAGGAGGGTACTTC. The whole variable domain, filled in from reference TRBV2 and TRBJ2-7, reads EPEVTQTPSHQVTQMGQEVILRCVPISNHLYFYWYRQILGQKVEFLVSFYNNEISEKSEIFDDQFSVERPDGSNFTLKIRSTKLEDSAMYFCASSPGQGGGYFGPGTRLTVT.

This rearrangement joins TRBV11-3 to TRBJ2-1; TRBD1 matches 7 bases. CDR3 length equals 17 residues. Germline CDR1 is SGHNT and CDR2 is YENEEA. With V trimmed by 1 base and J by 6 bases, 12 bases remained unmatched. CDR3 DNA sequence: TGTGCCAGCAGCTTAGGAGCTACAGGGGTTCTGGCCAATGAGCAGTTCTTC. Translating it yields CASSLGATGVLANEQFF.

The chain carries TRBV28 and TRBJ1-1; 8 nucleotides line up with TRBD1. With 5 bases clipped from V and 9 bases from J, the junction kept 11 bases outside the gene matches. The CDR3 runs to 14 residues. Germline-derived CDR1 and CDR2 are MDHEN and SYDVKM. CDR3 in amino acids: CASSEPGQVGQAFF. DNA of the CDR3: TGTGCCAGCAGTGAACCGGGACAGGTTGGTCAAGCTTTCTTT.

The V and J genes are TRBV6-4 and TRBJ2-1; TRBD2 aligns across 10 bases. V lost 4 bases and J lost 0; bases outside the gene matches: 3. The CDR3 is made up of 16 amino acids. Germline CDR1 MRHNA, CDR2 SNTAGT. The CDR3 reads CASSVSSGGSYNEQFF. For the CDR3, the DNA is TGTGCCAGCAGTGTGTCTAGCGGGGGCTCCTACAATGAGCAGTTCTTC.

The J gene is TRBJ1-2, the V gene TRBV19; D remains unclear. Germline V gene sequence: CDR1 LNHDA, CDR2 SQIVND (reference sequence). Trimming shortened V by 4 bases and J by 2 bases, and 8 bases separated the two germline ends. The CDR3 length is 13 residues. The CDR3 here is CASSSQSNYGYTF. The CDR3, as DNA: TGTGCCAGTAGTAGTCAATCCAACTATGGCTACACCTTC.

The chain combines TRBV4-3 with TRBJ1-2; TRBD1 is a possible D gene (5 bases). The CDR3 has 13 residues. Trimming shortened V by 4 bases and J by 8 bases, and 14 bases separated the two germline ends. Germline CDR1 LGHNA, CDR2 YSLEER. In nucleotides, the CDR3 is TGCGCCAGCAGCCCGGCGCGGGGCCGAGGCTACACCTTC. As protein: CASSPARGRGYTF.

The chain has TRBV10-3 and TRBJ2-1; D is possibly TRBD1 (6 bases). Germline CDR1 reads ENHRY; CDR2 reads SYGVKD. The CDR3 sequence is 15 residues long. V lost 9 bases and J lost 4, with 19 bases in between. In DNA, the CDR3 is TGTGCCATTGGGGCCTTTGGACAGAATTACAATGAGCAGTTCTTC. It encodes CAIGAFGQNYNEQFF.

This chain links TRBV6-6 with TRBJ1-3; D remains ambiguous. From germline, CDR1 is MNHNY and CDR2 SVGAGI (reference sequence). Between the trimmed V and J ends, which lost 8 bases and 4 bases, there was a span of 12 bases. The CDR3 covers 13 residues. Here the CDR3 reads CASSQVQGNTIYF. In DNA form, the CDR3 reads TGTGCCAGCTCCCAAGTTCAGGGAAACACCATATATTTT.

This clone was observed once. The chain combines TRBV30 with TRBJ1-6; 7 nucleotides line up with TRBD1. The CDR3 length is 14 residues. Looked up from germline, CDR1 is GTSNPN and CDR2 is SVGIG (reference sequence). The V segment lost 2 bases and the J segment 10 bases; nucleotides outside the gene matches: 8. The CDR3 DNA follows: TGTGCCTGGAGTATCCGACAGGGCGGATCACCCCTCCACTTT. This sequence encodes CAWSIRQGGSPLHF. Using reference TRBV30 and TRBJ1-6 for the parts outside the CDR3, the full variable domain is SQTIHQWPATLVQPVGSPLSLECTVEGTSNPNLYWYRQAAGRGLQLLFYSVGIGQISSEVPQNLSASRPQDRQFILSSKKLLLSDSGFYLCAWSIRQGGSPLHFGNGTRLTVT.

This clone was counted between two and nine times. The J gene is TRBJ2-5, the V gene TRBV28; 7 bases match TRBD1. The better agreement between TRBJ2-7 and the DNA end casts doubt on the J call. Germline V gene sequence: CDR1 MDHEN, CDR2 SYDVKM. CDR3 length: 12 residues. The CDR3 DNA reads TGTGCCAGCGTAACAGGGGATCGCGAGCAGTACTTC. It is translated as CASVTGDREQYF.

This clone showed up just once. The chain joins TRBV11-3 to TRBJ2-1, with TRBD2 identical over 7 bases. The J segment lost 8 bases and the V segment lost 3 bases, leaving 10 bases of the junction unmatched. Germline lookup yields CDR1 SGHNT and CDR2 YENEEA. The CDR3 consists of 15 residues. CDR3 nucleotide sequence: TGTGCCAGCAGCTTCGGGACTACAGTGACGGATGAGCAGTTCTTC. Protein sequence: CASSFGTTVTDEQFF.

V is TRBV5-1 and J is TRBJ1-2, with D tentatively TRBD1 (5 bases). The CDR3 sequence is 14 residues long. V was trimmed by 0 bases and J by 4 bases, leaving 10 bases between them. CDR1 is SGHRS, CDR2 YFSETQ, per germline. CDR3 coding DNA: TGCGCCAGCAGCTTGGAGGGACTAGGCTATGGCTACACCTTC. It is translated as CASSLEGLGYGYTF.

This chain joins TRBV4-1 and TRBJ1-5; TRBD1 might be the D (5 bases). The CDR3 is made up of 15 amino acids. Trimming took 0 bases from V and 3 from J, leaving 9 bases between them. Germline-derived CDR1 and CDR2 are MGHRA and YSYEKL. The CDR3 DNA reads as TGCGCCAGCAGCCAAGAGAAGGGGTCCAATCAGCCCCAGCATTTT. Translating gives CASSQEKGSNQPQHF.

The CDR3 loop is CASSPRPGLAGGPSYEQYF. CDR3 DNA: TGTGCCAGCAGCCCGCGCCCGGGACTAGCGGGAGGGCCCTCCTACGAGCAGTACTTC. The genes are TRBV12-1 and TRBJ2-7; the D segment call TRBD2 is taken from the table without a DNA check. TRBV12-1 is recorded as a pseudogene. This CDR3 contains 19 residues.

This clone turned up a few times. The genes are TRBV25-1 and TRBJ2-7; D uncertain. Germline V gene sequence: CDR1 MGHDK, CDR2 SYGVNS. CDR3 length: 13 residues. The V and J ends lost 3 bases and 4 bases respectively, with 10 bases between them. CDR3 coding DNA: TGTGCCAGCAGTGATCGGAGTACGTACGAGCAGTACTTC. The encoded protein is CASSDRSTYEQYF.

This sequence joins TRBV7-2 and TRBJ2-3; D might be TRBD2 (5 bases). The CDR3 spans 19 residues. Germline CDR1 and CDR2: SGHTA and FQGNSA. V was clipped by 1 base and J by 0 bases, with 20 bases between them. The CDR3 coding sequence is TGTGCCAGCAGCTTAGTGACTACTCGCCTTAGGACTAGCACAGATACGCAGTATTTT. It translates to CASSLVTTRLRTSTDTQYF.

The V gene is TRBV27, the J gene TRBJ2-1; 8 bases are a match to TRBD2. Germline assignment: CDR1 MNHEY and CDR2 SMNVEV (reference sequence). There are 14 residues in the CDR3. J gave up 0 bases and V 6 bases, and 1 base lay outside the gene matches. The CDR3 is CASRSGSSYNEQFF. For the CDR3, the DNA is TGTGCCAGCAGGAGCGGGAGCTCCTACAATGAGCAGTTCTTC.

In its sample, this clone was seen a few times. The chain has TRBV21-1 and TRBJ2-7; the table's TRBD1 call for D was not verified on the DNA. TRBV21-1 is deemed a pseudogene. The CDR3 contains 20 residues. The CDR3, as DNA: TGTGCCAGCAGCAAAGCGCTGTGGTGGTGGACAGACCCTGGGGATTACGAGCAGTACTTC. As protein: CASSKALWWWTDPGDYEQYF.

This clone has only a few counts. The chain couples TRBV4-1 to TRBJ2-5, with 11 bases matching TRBD2. With the DNA end fitting TRBJ2-7 better, the J assignment may be wrong. Germline V gives CDR1 MGHRA, CDR2 YSYEKL. CDR3 length equals 18 residues. DNA for the CDR3: TGCGCCAGCAGCCACGGAGGGGCACTAGCGGGAGCCGACGACGAGCAGTACTTC. Protein sequence: CASSHGGALAGADDEQYF.

The V and J genes are TRBV11-2 and TRBJ2-7, with D perhaps matching TRBD2 (6 bases). The CDR3 is made up of 12 amino acids. V lost 5 bases and J 5 bases, leaving 10 bases between the germline ends. CDR1 is SGHAT and CDR2 is FQNNGV in the germline V gene. In DNA form, the CDR3 reads TGTGCCAGCAGCCCCACTAGCAACGAGCAGTACTTC. Its protein is CASSPTSNEQYF. Drawing the rest from reference TRBV11-2 and TRBJ2-7, the complete variable domain is EAGVAQSPRYKIIEKRQSVAFWCNPISGHATLYWYQQILGQGPKLLIQFQNNGVVDDSQLPKDRFSAERLKGVDSTLKIQPAKLEDSAVYLCASSPTSNEQYFGPGTRLTVT.

The J gene is TRBJ2-7, the V gene TRBV20-1; 7 nucleotides align to TRBD1. Germline trimming cut 5 bases from V and 7 bases from J; bases unmatched to any gene: 5. CDR1 is DFQATT and CDR2 is SNEGSKA in the germline V gene (reference sequence). The CDR3 has 11 residues. The CDR3 loop reads CSAPRQGEQYF. DNA for the CDR3: TGCAGTGCTCCAAGACAGGGTGAGCAGTACTTC.

The rearrangement uses TRBV29-1 and TRBJ1-5; D is unresolved. Per the germline V gene, CDR1 is SQVTM and CDR2 is ANQGSEA. This CDR3 is 13 amino acids long. Trimming cost V 4 bases and J 0 bases, with 7 bases left between them. CDR3 bases: TGCAGCGTTGGCGGCGATAGCAATCAGCCCCAGCATTTT. As protein: CSVGGDSNQPQHF.

The chain employs TRBV20-1 and TRBJ1-1; tentatively, D is TRBD1 (5 bases). From germline, CDR1 is DFQATT and CDR2 SNEGSKA (reference sequence). The V and J ends lost 0 bases and 10 bases respectively, with 9 bases between them. The CDR3 is made up of 11 amino acids. The CDR3, as DNA: TGCAGTGCTAGAGATAATCAGGGAGCTTTCTTT. Translation gives CSARDNQGAFF.